The clone carrying this T cell receptor beta chain was observed a few times. The data derive from a study of blood T cell repertoires in COVID-19. As for the study in general: Material from acute and convalescent COVID-19 was sourced from the United States, Italy and Spain. T cells, B-cell-depleted T cells, or PBMCs provided the cDNA or gDNA that served as material.

Followed over time, Seattle patients had been enrolled while infection was active. Per the original data handling: Amplification of reference gene primers provided the estimated nucleated cell counts. This table comes from immunoSEQ multiplex PCR, and its TCRdb copy is limited to in-frame clones, with some not included. The V and J calls and clone size were taken over from that table, and D and trimming were inferred from the DNA. The sample contains around 200,000 clones, approximately 81% of which appear only once. From germline, CDR1 is MNHEY and CDR2 SVGAGI. V gave up 7 bases and J gave up 3 bases; unmatched junction bases: 6. The CDR3 has 14 amino acids.

This TCR was sampled from a person in their 70s with COVID-19, enrolled during active disease. Source material: peripheral blood. The rearrangement joins TRBV6-5 to TRBJ2-7, with 10 nucleotides matching TRBD1. The CDR3 here is CASTMDRGYYEQYF. As DNA, the CDR3 is TGTGCCAGCACTATGGACAGGGGGTACTACGAGCAGTACTTC.